Listed below are T cell receptor beta chains from one sample, sequenced in a study of shared clonotypes between healthy human individuals. Generated by immunoSEQ multiplex PCR, the TCRdb table keeps only in-frame clones and is missing some. The sample has around 350,000 clones; 73% are singletons. The specimen was memory CD4+ T cells sorted from blood. These receptors all stem from a man aged 25 to 40 in good health. Each CDR3 is given with its conserved first and last residue. D genes are given only for firm matches. Expanded clones are given a class, and other clones once, few, many or no size at all.

j_gene: TRBJ2-3
d_gene: NA
v_gene: TRBV18
abundance: NA
CDR3aa: CASTTSTSTDTQYF
CDR3nt: TGTGCCAGCACAACATCAACTAGCACAGATACGCAGTATTTT

j_gene: TRBJ1-2
d_gene: NA
v_gene: TRBV5-5
abundance: once
CDR3aa: CASSFAGGASYGYTF
CDR3nt: TGTGCCAGCAGCTTCGCTGGGGGCGCGAGCTATGGCTACACCTTC

j_gene: TRBJ1-4
d_gene: TRBD1
v_gene: TRBV27
abundance: NA
CDR3aa: CASSLGRDRAREKLFF
CDR3nt: TGTGCCAGCAGTCTAGGACGGGACAGGGCTCGAGAAAAACTGTTTTTT

j_gene: TRBJ2-1
d_gene: TRBD2
v_gene: TRBV7-2
abundance: once
CDR3aa: CASSLSSRLAGGDNEQFF
CDR3nt: TGTGCCAGCAGCTTATCCTCGCGACTAGCGGGAGGGGACAATGAGCAGTTCTTC

j_gene: TRBJ2-1
d_gene: NA
v_gene: TRBV28
abundance: NA
CDR3aa: CASVGAGRGYNEQFF
CDR3nt: TGTGCCAGCGTTGGGGCGGGCCGAGGTTACAATGAGCAGTTCTTC

j_gene: TRBJ1-1
d_gene: NA
v_gene: TRBV27
abundance: NA
CDR3aa: CASSLRGVPMNTEAFF
CDR3nt: TGTGCCAGCAGTTTAAGGGGAGTGCCCATGAACACTGAAGCTTTCTTT

j_gene: TRBJ1-2
d_gene: NA
v_gene: TRBV4-1
abundance: NA
CDR3aa: CASSQDPGTLAGYTF
CDR3nt: TGCGCCAGCAGCCAAGATCCAGGGACTTTGGCTGGCTACACCTTC

j_gene: TRBJ1-4
d_gene: NA
v_gene: TRBV2
abundance: NA
CDR3aa: CASRTNKAEKLFF
CDR3nt: TGTGCCAGCAGGACCAACAAGGCGGAAAAACTGTTTTTT

j_gene: TRBJ1-2
d_gene: TRBD1
v_gene: TRBV18
abundance: NA
CDR3aa: CASSTDRDYGYTF
CDR3nt: TGTGCCAGCTCGACGGACAGGGACTATGGCTACACCTTC

j_gene: TRBJ1-1
d_gene: TRBD1
v_gene: TRBV7-2
abundance: NA
CDR3aa: CASSRIAGGTEAFF
CDR3nt: TGTGCCAGCAGCCGCATAGCAGGGGGGACTGAAGCTTTCTTT

j_gene: TRBJ1-3
d_gene: NA
v_gene: TRBV18
abundance: NA
CDR3aa: CASSPFSGNTIYF
CDR3nt: TGTGCCAGCTCACCATTCTCTGGAAACACCATATATTTT

j_gene: TRBJ2-2
d_gene: NA
v_gene: TRBV7-2
abundance: NA
CDR3aa: CASSPRVGNTGELFF
CDR3nt: TGTGCCAGCAGCCCGAGAGTGGGGAACACCGGGGAGCTGTTTTTT

j_gene: TRBJ2-7
d_gene: TRBD2
v_gene: TRBV6-5
abundance: NA
CDR3aa: CAASRREDYEQYF
CDR3nt: TGTGCCGCCAGCCGGCGGGAGGACTACGAGCAGTACTTC

j_gene: TRBJ2-2
d_gene: NA
v_gene: TRBV18
abundance: NA
CDR3aa: CASSPPGRSGELFF
CDR3nt: TGTGCCAGCTCACCGCCGGGACGCTCCGGGGAGCTGTTTTTT

j_gene: TRBJ2-3
d_gene: NA
v_gene: TRBV7-9
abundance: NA
CDR3aa: CASTAASGSTDTQYF
CDR3nt: TGTGCCAGCACCGCCGCCAGCGGTAGCACAGATACGCAGTATTTT

j_gene: TRBJ2-5
d_gene: TRBD2
v_gene: TRBV27
abundance: NA
CDR3aa: CASTPSGIPQETQYF
CDR3nt: TGTGCCAGCACGCCTAGCGGTATCCCCCAAGAGACCCAGTACTTC

j_gene: TRBJ2-3
d_gene: NA
v_gene: TRBV7-2
abundance: NA
CDR3aa: CASSRDFTDTQYF
CDR3nt: TGTGCCAGCAGCAGGGACTTCACAGATACGCAGTATTTT

j_gene: TRBJ2-7
d_gene: NA
v_gene: TRBV29-1
abundance: NA
CDR3aa: CSASGVYEQYF
CDR3nt: TGCAGCGCTTCGGGTGTCTACGAGCAGTACTTC

j_gene: TRBJ1-2
d_gene: NA
v_gene: TRBV6-5
abundance: NA
CDR3aa: CASSYQGGSAGYTF
CDR3nt: TGTGCCAGCAGTTACCAAGGGGGGAGCGCGGGCTACACCTTC

j_gene: TRBJ2-4
d_gene: NA
v_gene: TRBV5-5
abundance: NA
CDR3aa: CASSSQDKSWNIQYF
CDR3nt: TGTGCCAGCAGCTCCCAAGACAAATCGTGGAACATTCAGTACTTC

j_gene: TRBJ1-1
d_gene: NA
v_gene: TRBV5-4
abundance: NA
CDR3aa: CASSLSQVNTEAFF
CDR3nt: TGTGCCAGCAGCTTGAGTCAGGTTAACACTGAAGCTTTCTTT

j_gene: TRBJ1-3
d_gene: NA
v_gene: TRBV11-2
abundance: NA
CDR3aa: CASSLEGLRNTIYF
CDR3nt: TGTGCCAGCAGCTTAGAGGGCCTGAGAAACACCATATATTTT

j_gene: TRBJ1-4
d_gene: TRBD1
v_gene: TRBV19
abundance: NA
CDR3aa: CASRDRGSEKLFF
CDR3nt: TGTGCCAGTCGGGACAGGGGATCGGAAAAACTGTTTTTT

j_gene: TRBJ2-2
d_gene: NA
v_gene: TRBV7-6
abundance: NA
CDR3aa: CASSRGNAGTGELFF
CDR3nt: TGTGCCAGCAGCCGCGGCAACGCGGGGACCGGGGAGCTGTTTTTT

j_gene: TRBJ1-1
d_gene: NA
v_gene: TRBV5-4
abundance: NA
CDR3aa: CASSWKDGREAFF
CDR3nt: TGTGCCAGCAGCTGGAAGGACGGACGAGAAGCTTTCTTT

j_gene: TRBJ2-7
d_gene: NA
v_gene: TRBV5-1
abundance: NA
CDR3aa: CASSLVGLDEQYF
CDR3nt: TGCGCCAGCAGCTTGGTTGGTTTGGACGAGCAGTACTTC

j_gene: TRBJ1-4
d_gene: NA
v_gene: TRBV6-5
abundance: NA
CDR3aa: CASSYSEYSTNEKLFF
CDR3nt: TGTGCCAGCAGTTACTCGGAGTATTCAACTAATGAAAAACTGTTTTTT

j_gene: TRBJ2-5
d_gene: NA
v_gene: TRBV19
abundance: few
CDR3aa: CASSIASQETQYF
CDR3nt: TGTGCCAGTAGTATTGCCAGTCAAGAGACCCAGTACTTC

j_gene: TRBJ1-2
d_gene: NA
v_gene: TRBV7-8
abundance: NA
CDR3aa: CASSLDIQYGYTF
CDR3nt: TGTGCCAGCAGCTTAGACATACAATATGGCTACACCTTC

j_gene: TRBJ2-2
d_gene: NA
v_gene: TRBV7-6
abundance: NA
CDR3aa: CASSPQSKGVGGELFF
CDR3nt: TGTGCCAGCAGCCCGCAGTCAAAGGGCGTCGGCGGGGAGCTGTTTTTT

j_gene: TRBJ1-3
d_gene: NA
v_gene: TRBV9
abundance: NA
CDR3aa: CASSPSLGSGNTIYF
CDR3nt: TGTGCCAGCAGCCCCTCGTTGGGGTCGGGAAACACCATATATTTT

j_gene: TRBJ1-4
d_gene: TRBD1
v_gene: TRBV7-2
abundance: NA
CDR3aa: CASSNRQGWNEKLFF
CDR3nt: TGTGCCAGCAGCAACAGACAGGGGTGGAATGAAAAACTGTTTTTT

j_gene: TRBJ1-3
d_gene: NA
v_gene: TRBV9
abundance: NA
CDR3aa: CASSVATTGNTIYF
CDR3nt: TGTGCCAGCAGCGTAGCGACGACTGGAAACACCATATATTTT

j_gene: TRBJ1-5
d_gene: NA
v_gene: TRBV11-3
abundance: NA
CDR3aa: CASSLTNNQPQHF
CDR3nt: TGTGCCAGCAGCTTGACCAACAATCAGCCCCAGCATTTT

j_gene: TRBJ1-5
d_gene: NA
v_gene: TRBV7-9
abundance: NA
CDR3aa: CASSLGDVGGQPQHF
CDR3nt: TGTGCCAGCAGCTTAGGTGACGTAGGGGGTCAGCCCCAGCATTTT

j_gene: TRBJ2-5
d_gene: NA
v_gene: TRBV11-2
abundance: NA
CDR3aa: CASSPEPGMETQYF
CDR3nt: TGTGCCAGCAGCCCAGAACCGGGTATGGAGACCCAGTACTTC

j_gene: TRBJ1-5
d_gene: TRBD1
v_gene: TRBV19
abundance: NA
CDR3aa: CASSVDRGSGYSNQPQHF
CDR3nt: TGTGCCAGTAGTGTCGACAGGGGGTCCGGGTATAGCAATCAGCCCCAGCATTTT

j_gene: TRBJ2-5
d_gene: NA
v_gene: TRBV6-1
abundance: NA
CDR3aa: CASRQPSQETQYF
CDR3nt: TGTGCCAGCAGACAGCCTTCCCAAGAGACCCAGTACTTC

j_gene: TRBJ2-2
d_gene: TRBD2
v_gene: TRBV11-2
abundance: NA
CDR3aa: CASSFLAGGLNTGELFF
CDR3nt: TGTGCCAGCAGCTTTCTAGCGGGAGGGCTGAACACCGGGGAGCTGTTTTTT

j_gene: TRBJ1-1
d_gene: NA
v_gene: TRBV19
abundance: NA
CDR3aa: CASSPRGRTEAFF
CDR3nt: TGTGCCAGTAGTCCACGCGGGCGTACTGAAGCTTTCTTT

j_gene: TRBJ2-3
d_gene: NA
v_gene: TRBV5-1
abundance: many
CDR3aa: CASSLGRHTDTQYF
CDR3nt: TGCGCCAGCAGCTTGGGACGGCACACAGATACGCAGTATTTT

j_gene: TRBJ1-2
d_gene: NA
v_gene: TRBV5-1
abundance: NA
CDR3aa: CASSLGDGPYGYTF
CDR3nt: TGCGCCAGCAGCTTGGGGGACGGACCCTATGGCTACACCTTC

j_gene: TRBJ2-7
d_gene: TRBD1
v_gene: TRBV2
abundance: NA
CDR3aa: CASRVSGDRVIYEQYF
CDR3nt: TGTGCCAGCAGAGTCTCCGGGGACAGGGTTATCTACGAGCAGTACTTC

j_gene: TRBJ1-3
d_gene: TRBD1
v_gene: TRBV7-6
abundance: NA
CDR3aa: CASSLVGQPFSGNTIYF
CDR3nt: TGTGCCAGCAGCTTAGTGGGACAGCCTTTCTCTGGAAACACCATATATTTT

j_gene: TRBJ2-7
d_gene: NA
v_gene: TRBV2
abundance: NA
CDR3aa: CASSGVVVEAQYF
CDR3nt: TGTGCCAGCAGTGGAGTTGTGGTAGAAGCGCAGTACTTC

j_gene: TRBJ1-5
d_gene: NA
v_gene: TRBV19
abundance: few
CDR3aa: CASSINPYQPQHF
CDR3nt: TGTGCCAGTAGTATAAACCCATATCAGCCCCAGCATTTT

j_gene: TRBJ2-3
d_gene: TRBD2
v_gene: TRBV7-3
abundance: NA
CDR3aa: CASSGGLAGTDTQYF
CDR3nt: TGTGCCAGCAGCGGGGGACTAGCGGGAACAGATACGCAGTATTTT

j_gene: TRBJ1-2
d_gene: TRBD1
v_gene: TRBV7-9
abundance: few
CDR3aa: CASTETGGTNGYTF
CDR3nt: TGTGCCAGCACCGAAACAGGGGGAACGAATGGCTACACCTTC